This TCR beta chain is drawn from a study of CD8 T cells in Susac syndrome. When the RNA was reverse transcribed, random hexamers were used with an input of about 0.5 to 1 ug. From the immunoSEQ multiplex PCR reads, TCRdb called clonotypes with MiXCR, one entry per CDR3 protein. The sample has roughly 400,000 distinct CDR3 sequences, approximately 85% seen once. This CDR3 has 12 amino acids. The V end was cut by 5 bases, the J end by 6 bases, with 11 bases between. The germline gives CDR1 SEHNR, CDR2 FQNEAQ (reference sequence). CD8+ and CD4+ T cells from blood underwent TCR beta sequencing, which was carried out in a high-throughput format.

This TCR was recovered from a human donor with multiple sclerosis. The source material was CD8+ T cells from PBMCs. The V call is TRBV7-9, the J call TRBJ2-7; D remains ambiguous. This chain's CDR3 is CASSQTPSEQYF. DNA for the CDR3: TGTGCCAGCAGCCAGACACCGAGCGAGCAGTACTTC.